The entry that follows covers one TCR beta chain sequence. This sample was taken from a study of chemoradiotherapy in HPV16-positive cancers. Study-level information: A couple of HPV16-positive patients' cells yielded candidate HPV-specific clones and common motifs.

The germline V gene has CDR1 MGHRA and CDR2 YSYEKL. Trimming took off 4 bases at V and 1 base at J, with 9 bases between the two ends. The CDR3 runs 14 residues. The assay was immunoSEQ multiplex PCR, and TCRdb's table has in-frame clones only and misses some. The data show about 12,000 clones, with around 75% seen just once and around 6.8% held by the top ten. The chain employs TRBV4-1 and TRBJ2-3; D remains unclear. This material was collected from a patient who underwent chemoradiotherapy. The receptor's source is a human donor with HPV-associated anogenital cancer. The CDR3 region has the DNA TGCGCCAGCAGCCTAGCTCGGGGCACAGATACGCAGTATTTT. Protein product: CASSLARGTDTQYF.